A single sample gave rise to the 28 T cell receptor beta chains below, sequenced in a study of T cell changes during pregnancy in multiple sclerosis. Assay used: immunoSEQ multiplex PCR; TCRdb lists only in-frame clones, some missing. The sample has fewer than 70,000 clones; over 80% are singletons. The specimen was CD8+ T cells from peripheral blood mononuclear cells, collected in the third trimester of pregnancy. All receptors come from a female donor in good health, enrolled as a control in a pregnancy study.

The J gene is TRBJ1-2, the V gene TRBV5-1, with no clear D. CDR1 and CDR2 from the germline V gene are SGHRS and YFSETQ. Trimming removed 4 bases at V and 4 bases at J, with 14 bases between. The CDR3 is made up of 14 amino acids. The CDR3 region is CASSPGLATYGYTF. The CDR3 coding sequence is TGCGCCAGCAGCCCAGGTCTCGCGACCTATGGCTACACCTTC. The full variable domain, rest sourced from reference TRBV5-1 and TRBJ1-2, is KAGVTQTPRYLIKTRGQQVTLSCSPISGHRSVSWYQQTPGQGLQFLFEYFSETQRNKGNFPGRFSGRQFSNSRSEMNVSTLELGDSALYLCASSPGLATYGYTFGSGTRLTVV.

CDR3 nucleotide sequence: TGTGCCAGCAGCCCACTGGACAGGGAAGAGGGCTACACCTTC. Encoded protein: CASSPLDREEGYTF. The rearrangement uses TRBV7-9 and TRBJ1-2, with 8 bases aligning to TRBD1. Trimming cost V 5 bases and J 8 bases; bases outside gene matches: 10. Germline values: CDR1 SEHNR, CDR2 FQNEAQ (reference sequence). CDR3 length: 14 amino acids.

This chain links TRBV4-3 with TRBJ2-7; D possibly corresponds to TRBD2 (5 bases). V shed 3 bases and J shed 2 bases, with 11 bases lying between them. Germline V CDR1 and CDR2: LGHNA, YSLEER. The CDR3 has 14 amino acids. The CDR3 DNA is TGCGCCAGCAGCCAGTTTTCCGGGGCCTACGAGCAGTACTTC. Its protein product is CASSQFSGAYEQYF.

This clone appeared a few times. The J gene is TRBJ1-3, the V gene TRBV7-2, with D uncertain. This CDR3 is 15 amino acids long. Germline CDR1 SGHTA, CDR2 FQGNSA. The V gene lost 1 base and the J gene lost 2 bases, with 9 bases spanning the gap. Here the CDR3 DNA reads TGTGCCAGCAGCTTAGTAGCAGAGGCTGGAAACACCATATATTTT. Residues: CASSLVAEAGNTIYF.

This chain links TRBV2 with TRBJ2-4; weak D call: TRBD1 (7 bases). This CDR3 comprises 20 residues. The V end lost 2 bases, the J end lost 0 bases, and 23 bases lay between the germline ends. CDR1 and CDR2 from the germline V gene are SNHLY and FYNNEI. In DNA form, the CDR3 reads TGTGCCAGCAGTGAACCTCGTCCCGCCAGGGGGGAACTAGCCAAAAACATTCAGTACTTC. Residues: CASSEPRPARGELAKNIQYF.

The rearrangement links TRBV9 to TRBJ1-5; no reliable D call. There are 13 residues in the CDR3. CDR1 and CDR2 from the germline V gene are SGDLS and YYNGEE. The ends were cut back, 0 bases at V and 6 bases at J, with 7 bases in the middle. CDR3 sequence (DNA): TGTGCCAGCAGCGTAGGTCGGGGTCAGCCCCAGCATTTT. Translating it yields CASSVGRGQPQHF.

The chain couples TRBV7-9 to TRBJ1-5, with no clear D. The CDR3 has 15 amino acids. V gave up 4 bases and J gave up 5 bases, with 15 bases separating them. Germline assignment: CDR1 SEHNR and CDR2 FQNEAQ (reference sequence). CDR3 in DNA: TGTGCCAGCAGCTCCCTCCGGGAGCGAGATCAGCCCCAGCATTTT. Its translation: CASSSLRERDQPQHF.

The rearrangement joins TRBV9 to TRBJ1-1; D is ambiguous. This CDR3 has 11 amino acids. V was trimmed by 4 bases and J by 8 bases, leaving 9 bases between them. Germline lookup yields CDR1 SGDLS and CDR2 YYNGEE. This CDR3 reads CASSPLIEAFF. CDR3 coding DNA: TGTGCCAGCAGCCCCCTAATCGAAGCTTTCTTT.

CDR3 bases: TGTGCCAGCAGCGTCCTAGGGGATAATGAAGCTTTCTTT. This sequence encodes CASSVLGDNEAFF. This sequence joins TRBV6-5 and TRBJ1-1, with D perhaps TRBD1 (5 bases). There are 13 residues in the CDR3. V was shortened by 6 bases and J by 7 bases, with 15 bases between the two germline ends. The V gene's germline CDR1 is MNHEY and CDR2 SVGAGI.

The CDR3 loop reads CASSQDATGGDYGYTF. The CDR3 DNA sequence: TGCGCCAGCAGCCAAGACGCGACAGGGGGCGACTATGGCTACACCTTC. The chain employs TRBV4-3 and TRBJ1-2; TRBD1 aligns across 10 bases. The CDR3 contains 16 residues. The V gene's germline CDR1 is LGHNA and CDR2 YSLEER. Losses at the gene ends were 0 bases for V and 3 bases for J; bases not matched to a gene: 4.

The CDR3 sequence is CASSPPGGGGNEQFF. CDR3 DNA sequence: TGTGCCAGCAGTCCCCCCGGCGGTGGAGGCAATGAGCAGTTCTTC. The J gene is TRBJ2-1, the V gene TRBV27, with D perhaps matching TRBD2 (5 bases). V lost 5 bases to trimming and J lost 6 bases, with 17 bases between them. Looked up from germline, CDR1 is MNHEY and CDR2 is SMNVEV (reference sequence). The CDR3 extends over 15 amino acids.

This chain joins TRBV10-3 and TRBJ1-2; 8 bases match TRBD1. Germline trimming cut 2 bases from V and 10 bases from J; bases unmatched to any gene: 18. The CDR3 is made up of 17 amino acids. CDR1 and CDR2 (germline): ENHRY, SYGVKD. The CDR3 here is CAISEPQLGTGGLFYTF. The CDR3, as DNA: TGTGCCATCAGTGAGCCTCAACTTGGGACAGGCGGACTTTTCTACACCTTC.

CDR3 DNA sequence: TGTGCCAGCAGCCCCTTAGGGGCAGGGCACAATGAGCAGTTCTTC. The encoded protein is CASSPLGAGHNEQFF. The chain couples TRBV9 to TRBJ2-1, with D tentatively TRBD1 (5 bases). Trimming left V 4 bases short and J 5 bases short, with 16 bases between. CDR3 length equals 15 residues. Germline V gene sequence: CDR1 SGDLS, CDR2 YYNGEE.

The V gene is TRBV11-3, the J gene TRBJ1-1; D gene ambiguous. Per the germline V gene, CDR1 is SGHNT and CDR2 is YENEEA. V was shortened by 1 base and J by 1 base, with 10 bases between the two germline ends. The CDR3 totals 15 residues. The chain's CDR3 is CASSLGRQKNTEAFF. The CDR3, as DNA: TGTGCCAGCAGCTTAGGTCGTCAGAAGAACACTGAAGCTTTCTTT.

This clone appeared a single time. J is TRBJ1-6 and V is TRBV14, with 7 bases identical to TRBD1. The CDR3 is 16 residues long. Per germline, CDR1 SGHDN and CDR2 FVKESK. V was pared by 0 bases and J by 5 bases, with 4 bases of the junction left unmatched. The CDR3 loop reads CASSQDWDSNNSPLHF. CDR3 sequence (DNA): TGTGCCAGCAGCCAAGATTGGGACAGCAATAATTCACCCCTCCACTTT.

V is TRBV6-1 and J is TRBJ2-7; 9 positions agree with TRBD2. The trim removed 1 base at V and 4 bases at J, leaving 5 bases unmatched. Germline V gives CDR1 MNHNS, CDR2 SASEGT. The CDR3 has 15 residues. The CDR3 loop reads CASSEGVAGVYEQYF. DNA for the CDR3: TGTGCCAGCAGTGAAGGAGTAGCGGGGGTTTACGAGCAGTACTTC.

The V call is TRBV4-1, the J call TRBJ2-1; 7 nucleotides line up with TRBD1. This CDR3 is 15 amino acids long. Germline loops: CDR1 MGHRA, CDR2 YSYEKL. V shed 5 bases and J 4 bases; nucleotides not matched to a gene: 8. The CDR3: CASSARQGLYNEQFF. The DNA of the CDR3 is TGCGCCAGCAGCGCTCGACAGGGCTTGTACAATGAGCAGTTCTTC.

V usage is TRBV4-3 and J usage is TRBJ1-1; the D is unclear. Germline CDR1 is LGHNA and CDR2 is YSLEER. This CDR3 is 15 amino acids long. Trimming shortened V by 1 base and J by 4 bases, and 13 bases separated the two germline ends. As DNA, the CDR3 is TGCGCCAGCAGCCAAGCTCGACGGGTTGCCACTGAAGCTTTCTTT. Translated: CASSQARRVATEAFF.

This clone was seen only once. This chain joins TRBV4-2 and TRBJ2-3, with 12 positions matching TRBD2. Germline loops: CDR1 LGHNA, CDR2 YNFKEQ. J lost 2 bases, V lost 0 bases, and 6 bases had no gene match. This CDR3 is 18 amino acids long. The CDR3 sequence: CASSQDLTSGGLTDTQYF. The CDR3 DNA is TGTGCCAGCAGCCAAGATCTGACTAGCGGGGGCCTCACAGATACGCAGTATTTT.

The chain is built from TRBV30 and TRBJ1-2; D perhaps matches TRBD1 (6 bases). With 4 bases removed from V and 0 bases from J, the gap between germline ends came to 15 bases. The CDR3 spans 15 residues. Germline V gene lookup returns CDR1 GTSNPN and CDR2 SVGIG (reference sequence). The CDR3 loop is CAWMFTGPSNYGYTF. CDR3 nucleotide sequence: TGTGCCTGGATGTTCACAGGGCCGTCTAACTATGGCTACACCTTC.

In this sample, this clone turned up once. The chain links TRBV7-3 to TRBJ1-1; 8 bases line up with TRBD1. CDR3 length: 13 residues. Germline assignment: CDR1 SGHTA and CDR2 FQGTGA. With V trimmed by 4 bases and J by 7 bases, 5 bases remained unmatched. The CDR3 sequence: CASSYSTGDEAFF. The CDR3 nucleotides are TGTGCCAGCAGCTACTCGACAGGGGATGAAGCTTTCTTT.

V and J are TRBV15 and TRBJ2-1; a weak D match, TRBD1 (6 bases). Germline lookup yields CDR1 LNHNV and CDR2 YYDKDF (reference sequence). The V gene lost 8 bases and the J gene lost 3 bases, with 17 bases spanning the gap. The CDR3 totals 15 residues. The CDR3 here is CATSGEQGYYNEQFF. The CDR3 DNA reads as TGTGCCACCTCCGGAGAACAGGGATACTACAATGAGCAGTTCTTC.

The V call is TRBV6-1, the J call TRBJ1-2, with 12 bases aligning to TRBD1. J was trimmed by 8 bases and V by 5 bases; bases with no gene match: 6. Germline loops: CDR1 MNHNS, CDR2 SASEGT. There are 14 residues in the CDR3. CDR3 sequence reads: CASSPGQGARGYTF. In DNA, the CDR3 is TGTGCCAGCAGTCCGGGACAGGGGGCTCGGGGCTACACCTTC.

The chain uses TRBV6-5 and TRBJ1-2, with 8 bases fitting TRBD1. The CDR3 consists of 14 residues. Per the germline V gene, CDR1 is MNHEY and CDR2 is SVGAGI. Trimming at V came to 4 bases and at J to 6 bases, leaving 7 bases not matched to a gene. DNA for the CDR3: TGTGCCAGCAGTTCTAATATGGGACAGGATGGCTACACCTTC. Protein product: CASSSNMGQDGYTF.

This chain uses TRBV4-3 with TRBJ2-7; no clear D gene. This CDR3 has 13 residues. Per the germline V gene, CDR1 is LGHNA and CDR2 is YSLEER. V was cut by 0 bases and J by 0 bases, with 3 bases left in between. CDR3 protein: CASSQEYSYEQYF. CDR3 coding DNA: TGCGCCAGCAGCCAAGAATACTCCTACGAGCAGTACTTC.

The V gene is TRBV6-6, the J gene TRBJ1-5, with a possible D match to TRBD1 (6 bases). Germline V CDR1 and CDR2: MNHNY, SVGAGI (reference sequence). Trimming stripped 6 bases from V and 0 bases from J, with 15 bases between. The CDR3 is made up of 16 amino acids. The CDR3 loop reads CASREDSTNSNQPQHF. The CDR3 region has the DNA TGTGCCAGCAGGGAGGACAGTACCAATAGCAATCAGCCCCAGCATTTT.

CDR3 in amino acids: CASSLRGSETQYF. For the CDR3, the DNA is TGTGCCAGCAGTTTGCGGGGTTCGGAGACCCAGTACTTC. The chain has TRBV27 and TRBJ2-5; a weak D match, TRBD2 (6 bases). CDR1 is MNHEY and CDR2 is SMNVEV in the germline V gene (reference sequence). This CDR3 spans 13 amino acids. V was shortened by 3 bases and J by 5 bases, with 10 bases between the two germline ends.

The chain combines TRBV19 with TRBJ2-7; D possibly corresponds to TRBD1 (5 bases). V shed 3 bases and J shed 0 bases, with 9 bases lying between them. The CDR3 loop spans 14 amino acids. Germline assignment: CDR1 LNHDA and CDR2 SQIVND (reference sequence). The CDR3 DNA sequence: TGTGCCAGTAGTATGGTCCAGGGCTCCTACGAGCAGTACTTC. Translating it yields CASSMVQGSYEQYF.